This TCR beta chain came from a study of yellow fever vaccine responses in identical twins. TCRdb independently ran MiXCR on the RT-PCR reads; one entry per CDR3 protein. The sample consists of some 2,800 distinct CDR3 sequences, around four fifths of them appearing once. Germline V CDR1 and CDR2: SEHNR, FQNEAQ (reference sequence). Losses at the gene ends were 4 bases for V and 4 bases for J; bases not matched to a gene: 7. This CDR3 spans 15 amino acids. This clonotype was obtained from a woman under 30 who received the yellow fever vaccine. Sequences were derived from T cells from blood (PBMCs), unsorted or a sorted subset (not recorded which), sampled before or after yellow fever vaccination (not recorded which). The V gene is TRBV7-9, the J gene TRBJ2-7; TRBD2 matches at 10 bases. The CDR3 here is CASSSPLAGEYEQYF. Here the CDR3 DNA reads TGTGCCAGCAGCTCCCCCCTAGCGGGGGAGTACGAGCAGTACTTC.